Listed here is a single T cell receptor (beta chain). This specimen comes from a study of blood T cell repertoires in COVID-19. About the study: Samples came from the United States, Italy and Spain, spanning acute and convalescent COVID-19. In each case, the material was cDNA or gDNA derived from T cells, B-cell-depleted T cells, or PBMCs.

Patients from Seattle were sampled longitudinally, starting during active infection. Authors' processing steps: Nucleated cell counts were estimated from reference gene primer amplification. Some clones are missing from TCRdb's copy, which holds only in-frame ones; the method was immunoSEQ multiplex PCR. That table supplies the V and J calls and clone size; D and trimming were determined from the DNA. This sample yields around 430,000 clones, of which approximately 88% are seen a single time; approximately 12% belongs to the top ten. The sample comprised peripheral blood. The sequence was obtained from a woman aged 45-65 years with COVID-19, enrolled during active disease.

The CDR3: CASKGTGGRGRDTQYF. Here the CDR3 DNA reads TGTGCCAGTAAAGGGACAGGGGGCCGGGGAAGAGATACGCAGTATTTT. The chain links TRBV19 to TRBJ2-3; 12 nucleotides agree with TRBD1. This CDR3 is 16 amino acids long. With V trimmed by 7 bases and J by 5 bases, 10 bases remained unmatched. Germline V CDR1 and CDR2: LNHDA, SQIVND (reference sequence).